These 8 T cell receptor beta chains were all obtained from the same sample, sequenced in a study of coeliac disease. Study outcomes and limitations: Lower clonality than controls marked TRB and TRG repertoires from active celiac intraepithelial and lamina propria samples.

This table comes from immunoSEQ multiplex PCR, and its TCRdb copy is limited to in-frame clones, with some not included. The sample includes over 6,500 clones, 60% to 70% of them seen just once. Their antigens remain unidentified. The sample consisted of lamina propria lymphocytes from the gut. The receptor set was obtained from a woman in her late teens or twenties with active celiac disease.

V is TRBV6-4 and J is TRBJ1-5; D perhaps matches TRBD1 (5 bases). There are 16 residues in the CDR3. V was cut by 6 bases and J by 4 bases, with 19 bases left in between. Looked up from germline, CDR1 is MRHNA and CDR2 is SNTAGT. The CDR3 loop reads CASSPRDWGRNQPQHF. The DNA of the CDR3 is TGTGCCAGCAGCCCTAGAGACTGGGGGAGGAATCAGCCCCAGCATTTT.

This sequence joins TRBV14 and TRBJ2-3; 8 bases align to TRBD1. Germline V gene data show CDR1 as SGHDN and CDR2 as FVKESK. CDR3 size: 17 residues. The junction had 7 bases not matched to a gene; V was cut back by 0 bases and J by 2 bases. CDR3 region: CASSQDVGGQDTDTQYF. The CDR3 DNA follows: TGTGCCAGCAGCCAAGATGTTGGGGGACAGGACACAGATACGCAGTATTTT.

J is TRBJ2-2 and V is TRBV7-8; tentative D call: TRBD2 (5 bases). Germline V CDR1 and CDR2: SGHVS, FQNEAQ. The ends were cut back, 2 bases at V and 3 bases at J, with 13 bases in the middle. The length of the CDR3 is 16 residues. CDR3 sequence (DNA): TGTGCCAGCAGCTTAATCGGAGGATGGCACACCGGGGAGCTGTTTTTT. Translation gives CASSLIGGWHTGELFF.

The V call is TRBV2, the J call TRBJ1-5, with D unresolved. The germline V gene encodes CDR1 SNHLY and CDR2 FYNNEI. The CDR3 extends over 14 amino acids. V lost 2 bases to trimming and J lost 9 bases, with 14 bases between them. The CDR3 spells CASSETRGQSPQHF. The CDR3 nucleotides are TGTGCCAGCAGTGAAACACGAGGGCAGTCGCCCCAGCATTTT. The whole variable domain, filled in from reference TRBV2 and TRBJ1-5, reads EPEVTQTPSHQVTQMGQEVILRCVPISNHLYFYWYRQILGQKVEFLVSFYNNEISEKSEIFDDQFSVERPDGSNFTLKIRSTKLEDSAMYFCASSETRGQSPQHFGDGTRLSIL.

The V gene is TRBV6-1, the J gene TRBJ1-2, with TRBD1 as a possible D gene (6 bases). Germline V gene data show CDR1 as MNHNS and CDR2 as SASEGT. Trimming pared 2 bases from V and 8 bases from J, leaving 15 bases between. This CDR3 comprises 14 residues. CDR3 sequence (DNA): TGTGCCAGCAGTGAACACGGGGGGCTCGGGGGCTACACCTTC. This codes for CASSEHGGLGGYTF.

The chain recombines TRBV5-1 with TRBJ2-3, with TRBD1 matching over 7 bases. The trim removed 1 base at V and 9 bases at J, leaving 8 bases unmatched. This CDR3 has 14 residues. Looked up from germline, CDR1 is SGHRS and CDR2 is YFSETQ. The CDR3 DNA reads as TGCGCCAGCAGCTTGACAGGGGAACAGATAACGCAGTATTTT. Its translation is CASSLTGEQITQYF.

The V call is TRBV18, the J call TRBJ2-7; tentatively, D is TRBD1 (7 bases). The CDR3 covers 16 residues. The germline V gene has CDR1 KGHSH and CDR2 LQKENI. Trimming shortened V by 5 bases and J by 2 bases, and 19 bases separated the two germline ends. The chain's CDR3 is CASSSLQGRRAYEQYF. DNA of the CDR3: TGTGCCAGCTCATCACTACAGGGGAGGAGGGCCTACGAGCAGTACTTC.

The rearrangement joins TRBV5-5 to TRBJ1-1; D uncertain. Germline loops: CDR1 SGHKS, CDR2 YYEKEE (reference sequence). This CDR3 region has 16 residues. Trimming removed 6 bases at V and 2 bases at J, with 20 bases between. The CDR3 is CASTDRIIGGNTEAFF. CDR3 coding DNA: TGTGCCAGCACCGATCGGATAATTGGAGGAAACACTGAAGCTTTCTTT.